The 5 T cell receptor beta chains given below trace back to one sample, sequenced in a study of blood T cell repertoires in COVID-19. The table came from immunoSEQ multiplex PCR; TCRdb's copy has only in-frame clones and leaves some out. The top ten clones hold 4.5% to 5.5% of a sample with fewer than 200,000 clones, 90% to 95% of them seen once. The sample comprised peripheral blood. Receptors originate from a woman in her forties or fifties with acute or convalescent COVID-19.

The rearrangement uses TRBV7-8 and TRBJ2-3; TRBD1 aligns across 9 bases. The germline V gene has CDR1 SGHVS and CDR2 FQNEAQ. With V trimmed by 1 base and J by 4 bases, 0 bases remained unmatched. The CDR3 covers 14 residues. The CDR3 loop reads CASSLGQGADTQYF. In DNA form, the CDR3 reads TGTGCCAGCAGCTTAGGACAGGGGGCAGATACGCAGTATTTT.

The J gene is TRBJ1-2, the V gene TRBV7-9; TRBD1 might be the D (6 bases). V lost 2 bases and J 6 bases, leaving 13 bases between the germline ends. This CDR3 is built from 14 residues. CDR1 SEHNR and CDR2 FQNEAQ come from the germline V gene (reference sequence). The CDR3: CASSLLEGVDGYTF. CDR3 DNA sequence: TGTGCCAGCAGCTTATTAGAGGGGGTCGATGGCTACACCTTC.

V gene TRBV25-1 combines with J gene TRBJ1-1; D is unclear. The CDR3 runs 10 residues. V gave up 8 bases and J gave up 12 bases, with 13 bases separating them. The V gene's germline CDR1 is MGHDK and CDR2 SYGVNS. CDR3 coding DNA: TGTGCCAGCTGCGGAGGACGAACTTTCTTT. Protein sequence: CASCGGRTFF.

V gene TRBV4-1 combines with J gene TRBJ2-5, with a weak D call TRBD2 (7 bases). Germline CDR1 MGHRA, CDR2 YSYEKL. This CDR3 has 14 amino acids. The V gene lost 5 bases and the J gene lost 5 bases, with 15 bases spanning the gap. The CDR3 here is CASSVGGVGETQYF. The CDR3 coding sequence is TGCGCCAGCAGCGTAGGGGGGGTGGGGGAGACCCAGTACTTC.

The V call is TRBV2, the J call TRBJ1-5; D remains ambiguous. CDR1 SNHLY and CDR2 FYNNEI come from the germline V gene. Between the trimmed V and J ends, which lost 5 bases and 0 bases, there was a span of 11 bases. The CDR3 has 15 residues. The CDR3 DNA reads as TGTGCCAGCAGTCGGGGTCCTCTTAGCAATCAGCCCCAGCATTTT. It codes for CASSRGPLSNQPQHF.